Presented here are 23 T cell receptor beta chains from one specimen sequenced in a study of identical twins. TCRdb reanalysed the 5' RACE reads using MiXCR and keeps one entry per CDR3 protein. The table has hundreds of thousands of distinct CDR3 sequences, around 5.7% seen once. Sequencing was carried out using naive T cells sorted from blood. The receptors were gathered from a man aged 18 to 35 in good health.

This clonotype has a handful of counts. The V gene is TRBV12-3 or TRBV12-4, the J gene TRBJ2-7; 7 positions match TRBD1. The V segment lost 5 bases and the J segment 5 bases; nucleotides outside the gene matches: 9. The CDR3 totals 14 residues. The DNA of the CDR3 is TGTGCCAGCAGTCTTGGACAGGTCCCCCACGAGCAGTACTTC. Translated, it gives CASSLGQVPHEQYF.

In its sample, this clonotype was seen many times. The chain recombines TRBV28 with TRBJ2-1, with a tentative D call TRBD1 (5 bases). CDR3 length: 14 amino acids. Germline loops: CDR1 MDHEN, CDR2 SYDVKM. Trimming removed 2 bases from V and 8 bases from J, with 13 bases in between. For the CDR3, the DNA is TGTGCCAGCAGTTTAGAGCAGGGCAAAGATGAGCAGTTCTTC. Amino acid sequence: CASSLEQGKDEQFF. The whole variable domain, filled in from reference TRBV28 and TRBJ2-1, reads DVKVTQSSRYLVKRTGEKVFLECVQDMDHENMFWYRQDPGLGLRLIYFSYDVKMKEKGDIPEGYSVSREKKERFSLILESASTNQTSMYLCASSLEQGKDEQFFGPGTRLTVL.

About this clonotype itself: At one boundary the junction diverges from the germline segment, which might be a read error. This sequence joins TRBV5-5 and TRBJ2-2, with 9 positions matching TRBD1. Per germline, CDR1 SGHKS and CDR2 YYEKEE (reference sequence). The CDR3 covers 16 residues. CDR3 protein: CASRLGQGLLAGELFF. In DNA form, the CDR3 reads TGTGCCAGCAGGTTGGGACAGGGCTTACTCGCCGGGGAGCTGTTTTTT.

This clonotype was picked up many times. This sequence joins TRBV12-3 or TRBV12-4 and TRBJ1-1; 7 bases line up with TRBD1. The CDR3 is made up of 15 amino acids. V gave up 3 bases and J gave up 4 bases; unmatched junction bases: 8. The CDR3 region has the DNA TGTGCCAGCAGTTTTAGGGGGCCTAAGGCCACTGAAGCTTTCTTT. Protein: CASSFRGPKATEAFF.

This clonotype was counted ten times or more. The CDR3 sequence: CASNINGNTEAFF. The DNA of the CDR3 is TGTGCCAGCAATATAAACGGTAACACTGAAGCTTTCTTT. This chain uses TRBV2 with TRBJ1-1, with no clear D. The CDR3 sequence is 13 residues long. V lost 7 bases and J 2 bases, leaving 11 bases between the germline ends. CDR1 and CDR2 from the germline V gene are SNHLY and FYNNEI. Filled out from reference TRBV2 and TRBJ1-1, the complete variable domain reads EPEVTQTPSHQVTQMGQEVILRCVPISNHLYFYWYRQILGQKVEFLVSFYNNEISEKSEIFDDQFSVERPDGSNFTLKIRSTKLEDSAMYFCASNINGNTEAFFGQGTRLTVV.

The V call is TRBV7-3, the J call TRBJ2-5; 7 bases map to TRBD2. The CDR3 is made up of 13 amino acids. Germline CDR1 and CDR2: SGHTA and FQGTGA. V was pared by 3 bases and J by 4 bases, with 2 bases of the junction left unmatched. CDR3 sequence: CASSFQRGETQYF. The CDR3, as DNA: TGTGCCAGCAGCTTTCAGCGGGGAGAGACCCAGTACTTC.

This clonotype has just a few counts. The chain carries TRBV29-1 and TRBJ2-1; 7 nucleotides agree with TRBD2. V gave up 3 bases and J gave up 8 bases; unmatched junction bases: 10. CDR1 SQVTM and CDR2 ANQGSEA come from the germline V gene. The CDR3 extends over 14 amino acids. CDR3 DNA: TGCAGCGTTGAGAGAGGGAGGGCCGTTGATGAGCAGTTCTTC. Its protein is CSVERGRAVDEQFF.

This clonotype came up many times. The chain carries TRBV10-3 and TRBJ2-1; TRBD2 matches at 13 bases. V dropped 5 bases and J dropped 0; count of bases not matched to a gene: 13. Germline V gives CDR1 ENHRY, CDR2 SYGVKD. The CDR3 runs 20 residues. CDR3 loop: CAISPLGGTSGISSYNEQFF. For the CDR3, the DNA is TGTGCCATCAGTCCCCTCGGAGGGACTAGCGGGATTAGCTCCTACAATGAGCAGTTCTTC.

The chain couples TRBV20-1 to TRBJ2-2, with 9 bases aligning to TRBD2. Germline CDR1 is DFQATT and CDR2 is SNEGSKA (reference sequence). V lost 1 base and J lost 1; bases outside the gene matches: 7. The CDR3 runs 17 residues. DNA for the CDR3: TGCAGTGCTAGAGGGCCCCGTAGCGGGAGGAACACCGGGGAGCTGTTTTTT. Residues: CSARGPRSGRNTGELFF.

This chain connects TRBV12-3 or TRBV12-4 to TRBJ1-5, with D unclear. This CDR3 is built from 12 residues. V lost 10 bases and J 2 bases, leaving 9 bases between the germline ends. The chain's CDR3 is CATGLGNQPQHF. CDR3 nucleotides: TGTGCCACCGGATTGGGCAATCAGCCCCAGCATTTT.

In this sample, this clonotype turned up many times. J is TRBJ1-1 and V is TRBV6-5; 10 bases are shared with TRBD1. The CDR3 consists of 14 residues. The germline V gene has CDR1 MNHEY and CDR2 SVGAGI. V dropped 2 bases and J dropped 6; count of bases not matched to a gene: 3. CDR3 DNA sequence: TGTGCCAGCAGTTACCCGGGACAGGGGTCTGAAGCTTTCTTT. Translating it yields CASSYPGQGSEAFF.

The sample holds a few counts of this clonotype. The chain combines TRBV3-1 with TRBJ1-2; TRBD1 agrees at 7 bases. The CDR3 is made up of 15 amino acids. V was clipped by 3 bases and J by 2 bases; unmatched bases: 6. Germline CDR1 and CDR2: LGHDT and YNNKEL (reference sequence). The CDR3 region is CASSQESGGNYGYTF. Written as DNA, the CDR3 is TGTGCCAGCAGCCAGGAGTCAGGGGGAAACTATGGCTACACCTTC.

This clonotype showed up many times. The CDR3: CASSVEGLAGIYEQYF. The CDR3 DNA follows: TGTGCCAGCAGCGTAGAAGGGCTAGCGGGAATCTACGAGCAGTACTTC. The chain employs TRBV9 and TRBJ2-7; TRBD2 agrees at 9 bases. The CDR3 runs 16 residues. CDR1 and CDR2 (germline): SGDLS, YYNGEE. V lost 0 bases and J lost 3; bases outside the gene matches: 7.

The chain has TRBV10-3 and TRBJ2-2; 8 bases fit TRBD1. The CDR3 extends over 16 amino acids. Germline assignment: CDR1 ENHRY and CDR2 SYGVKD. With 0 bases clipped from V and 4 bases from J, the junction kept 4 bases outside the gene matches. CDR3 in DNA: TGTGCCATCAGTGAGTCTGTCGACAGGGGCACCGGGGAGCTGTTTTTT. Encoded protein: CAISESVDRGTGELFF.

This clonotype came up a few times. The V call is TRBV6-4, the J call TRBJ2-1; D assignment may be TRBD1 or TRBD2 (5 bases each). V was trimmed by 6 bases and J by 0 bases, leaving 9 bases between them. CDR3 length: 14 amino acids. CDR1 and CDR2 (germline): MRHNA, SNTAGT. CDR3 bases: TGTGCCAGCAGCCGGGACGTCTCCTACAATGAGCAGTTCTTC. Translated, it gives CASSRDVSYNEQFF.

This clonotype was recorded many times. The rearrangement joins TRBV20-1 to TRBJ1-6; D remains ambiguous. There are 14 residues in the CDR3. V was cut by 1 base and J by 8 bases, with 12 bases left in between. Germline CDR1 is DFQATT and CDR2 is SNEGSKA (reference sequence). The CDR3 sequence is CSARVREGYSPLHF. CDR3 in DNA: TGCAGTGCTAGAGTCCGGGAAGGGTATTCACCCCTCCACTTT.

Ten or more counts support this clonotype. The chain carries TRBV5-1 and TRBJ2-1; no reliable D call. The CDR3 contains 15 residues. Germline CDR1 reads SGHRS; CDR2 reads YFSETQ. Trimming shortened V by 0 bases and J by 5 bases, and 12 bases separated the two germline ends. The CDR3 here is CASSLATRLNNEQFF. The CDR3 region has the DNA TGCGCCAGCAGCTTGGCGACCCGACTTAACAATGAGCAGTTCTTC.

In its sample, this clonotype was seen many times. The gene calls are TRBV11-3 and TRBJ2-1; TRBD2 matches at 10 bases. The CDR3 has 22 amino acids. The germline CDR1 and CDR2 sequences are SGHNT and YENEEA. After removal of 1 base from V and 2 bases from J, the junction contained 20 bases not matched to a gene. The CDR3 region has the DNA TGTGCCAGCAGCTTAGGGACAGGGAGGGCTAGCGGGAGTACTGGGGCCTACAATGAGCAGTTCTTC. As protein: CASSLGTGRASGSTGAYNEQFF.

The chain joins TRBV5-1 to TRBJ2-5, with D perhaps matching TRBD1 (6 bases). Germline lookup yields CDR1 SGHRS and CDR2 YFSETQ. This CDR3 contains 14 residues. Trimming left V 0 bases short and J 4 bases short, with 10 bases between. CDR3 DNA sequence: TGCGCCAGCAGCTTGGCGGGACAACTAGAGACCCAGTACTTC. Encoded protein: CASSLAGQLETQYF. Variable domain in full (rest from reference TRBV5-1 and TRBJ2-5): KAGVTQTPRYLIKTRGQQVTLSCSPISGHRSVSWYQQTPGQGLQFLFEYFSETQRNKGNFPGRFSGRQFSNSRSEMNVSTLELGDSALYLCASSLAGQLETQYFGPGTRLLVL.

This clonotype appeared many times. This chain uses TRBV5-1 with TRBJ2-5, with TRBD2 identical over 9 bases. The V gene's germline CDR1 is SGHRS and CDR2 YFSETQ. V lost 5 bases to trimming and J lost 0 bases; unmatched junction nucleotides: 20. The CDR3 is 20 residues long. The CDR3 nucleotides are TGCGCCAGCAGTTTGTACTCCGGGACTAGCAGATCGACGTACCAAGAGACCCAGTACTTC. Translation: CASSLYSGTSRSTYQETQYF. The full variable domain, in which reference TRBV5-1 and TRBJ2-5 provide the parts outside the CDR3, is KAGVTQTPRYLIKTRGQQVTLSCSPISGHRSVSWYQQTPGQGLQFLFEYFSETQRNKGNFPGRFSGRQFSNSRSEMNVSTLELGDSALYLCASSLYSGTSRSTYQETQYFGPGTRLLVL.

This clonotype was recorded at least ten times. V and J are TRBV4-2 and TRBJ2-1; D unclear. The CDR3 runs to 13 residues. With 0 bases removed from V and 8 bases from J, the gap between germline ends came to 8 bases. Germline V CDR1 and CDR2: LGHNA, YNFKEQ. CDR3 nucleotides: TGTGCCAGCAGCCAAGACTGGGCCGATGAGCAGTTCTTC. Protein: CASSQDWADEQFF.

This clonotype was observed at least ten times. The chain links TRBV15 to TRBJ2-5; 12 bases align to TRBD2. CDR1 and CDR2 (germline): LNHNV, YYDKDF (reference sequence). The V segment lost 0 bases and the J segment 8 bases; nucleotides outside the gene matches: 4. CDR3 size: 15 residues. Here the CDR3 reads CATSRDGLAGRTQYF. The DNA of the CDR3 is TGTGCCACCAGCAGAGACGGACTAGCGGGACGAACCCAGTACTTC.

This clonotype was observed at least ten times. The chain uses TRBV27 and TRBJ2-1; 7 bases line up with TRBD2. The germline V gene has CDR1 MNHEY and CDR2 SMNVEV (reference sequence). J gave up 3 bases and V 10 bases, and 0 bases lay outside the gene matches. The CDR3 contains 11 residues. The CDR3 DNA follows: TGTGCCACGGGAGGCTACAATGAGCAGTTCTTC. Protein: CATGGYNEQFF.